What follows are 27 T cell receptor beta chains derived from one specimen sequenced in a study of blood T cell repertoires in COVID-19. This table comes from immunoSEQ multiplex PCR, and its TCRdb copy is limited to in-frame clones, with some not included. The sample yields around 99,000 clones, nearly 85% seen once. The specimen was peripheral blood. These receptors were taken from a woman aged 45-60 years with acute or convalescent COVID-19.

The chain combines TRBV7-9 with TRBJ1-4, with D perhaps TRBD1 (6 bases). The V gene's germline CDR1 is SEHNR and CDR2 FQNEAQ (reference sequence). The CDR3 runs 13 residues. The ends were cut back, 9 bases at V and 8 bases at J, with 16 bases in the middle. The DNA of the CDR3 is TGTGCCAGTTCGGGCAGGGGAGGGGAAAAACTGTTTTTT. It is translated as CASSGRGGEKLFF.

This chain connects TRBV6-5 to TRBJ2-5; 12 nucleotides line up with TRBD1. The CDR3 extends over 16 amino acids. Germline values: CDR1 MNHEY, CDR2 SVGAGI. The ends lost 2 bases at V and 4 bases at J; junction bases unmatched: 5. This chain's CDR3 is CASSYRGQGARETQYF. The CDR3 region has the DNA TGTGCCAGCAGTTACAGGGGACAGGGGGCAAGAGAGACCCAGTACTTC.

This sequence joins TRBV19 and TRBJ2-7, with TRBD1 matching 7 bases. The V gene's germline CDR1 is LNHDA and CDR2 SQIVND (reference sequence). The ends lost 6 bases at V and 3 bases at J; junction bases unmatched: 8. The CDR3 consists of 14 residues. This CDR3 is CASSSTGNNYEQYF. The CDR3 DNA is TGTGCCAGTAGCTCGACAGGGAATAACTACGAGCAGTACTTC.

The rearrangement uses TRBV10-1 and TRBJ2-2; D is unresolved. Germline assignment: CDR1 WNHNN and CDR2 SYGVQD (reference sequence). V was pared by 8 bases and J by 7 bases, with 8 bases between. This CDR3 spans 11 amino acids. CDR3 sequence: CASGQDGELFF. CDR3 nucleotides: TGCGCCAGCGGGCAGGACGGGGAGCTGTTTTTT.

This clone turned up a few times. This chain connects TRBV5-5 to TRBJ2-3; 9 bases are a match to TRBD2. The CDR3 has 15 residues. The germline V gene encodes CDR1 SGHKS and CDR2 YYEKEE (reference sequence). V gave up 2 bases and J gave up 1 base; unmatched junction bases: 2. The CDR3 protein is CASSFSGGGTDTQYF. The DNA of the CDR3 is TGTGCCAGCAGCTTTAGCGGGGGCGGCACAGATACGCAGTATTTT.

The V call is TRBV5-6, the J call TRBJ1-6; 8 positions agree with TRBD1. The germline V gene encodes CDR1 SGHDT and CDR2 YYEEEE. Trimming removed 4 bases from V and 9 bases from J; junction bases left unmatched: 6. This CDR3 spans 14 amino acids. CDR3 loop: CASSTGTGGSPLHF. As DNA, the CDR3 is TGTGCCAGCAGCACGGGGACAGGAGGTTCACCCCTCCACTTT.

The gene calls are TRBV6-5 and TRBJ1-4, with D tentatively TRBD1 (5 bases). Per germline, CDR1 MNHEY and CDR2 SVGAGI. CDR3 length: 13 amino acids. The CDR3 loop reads CSTGGEANEKLFF. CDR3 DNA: TGTTCCACAGGAGGGGAGGCTAATGAAAAACTGTTTTTT.

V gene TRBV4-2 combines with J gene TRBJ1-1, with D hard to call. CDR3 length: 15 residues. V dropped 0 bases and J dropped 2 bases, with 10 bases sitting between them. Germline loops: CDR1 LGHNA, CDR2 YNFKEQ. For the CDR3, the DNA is TGTGCCAGCAGCCAAGATCGAGGGATCAACACTGAAGCTTTCTTT. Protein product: CASSQDRGINTEAFF.

The CDR3 region has the DNA TGTGCCAGCTCAACAGACAGCAACACTGAAGCTTTCTTT. Its protein product is CASSTDSNTEAFF. The rearrangement uses TRBV18 and TRBJ1-1; possibly TRBD1 for D (5 bases). Trimming cost V 5 bases and J 2 bases, with 9 bases left between them. The CDR3 spans 13 residues. Germline V gene sequence: CDR1 KGHSH, CDR2 LQKENI.

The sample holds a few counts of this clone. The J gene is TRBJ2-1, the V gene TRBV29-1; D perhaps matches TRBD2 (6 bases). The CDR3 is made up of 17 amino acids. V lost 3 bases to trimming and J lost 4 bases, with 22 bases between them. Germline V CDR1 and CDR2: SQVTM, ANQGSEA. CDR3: CSVDKEREEGIYNEQFF. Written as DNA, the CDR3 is TGCAGCGTTGACAAGGAAAGGGAGGAGGGGATTTACAATGAGCAGTTCTTC.

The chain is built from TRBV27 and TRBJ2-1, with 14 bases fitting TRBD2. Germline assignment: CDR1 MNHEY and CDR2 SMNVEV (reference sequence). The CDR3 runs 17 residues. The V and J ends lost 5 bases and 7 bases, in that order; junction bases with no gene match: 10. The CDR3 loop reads CASSPMGLAGASNEQFF. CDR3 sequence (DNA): TGTGCCAGCAGTCCGATGGGACTAGCGGGGGCTTCTAATGAGCAGTTCTTC.

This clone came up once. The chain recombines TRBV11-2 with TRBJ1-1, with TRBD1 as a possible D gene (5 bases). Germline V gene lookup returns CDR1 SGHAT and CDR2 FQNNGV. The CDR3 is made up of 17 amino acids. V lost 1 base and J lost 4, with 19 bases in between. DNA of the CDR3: TGTGCCAGCAGCTTAGGCAGGGTCATTAGTCCGGGCACTGAAGCTTTCTTT. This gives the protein CASSLGRVISPGTEAFF. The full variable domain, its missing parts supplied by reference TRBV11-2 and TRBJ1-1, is EAGVAQSPRYKIIEKRQSVAFWCNPISGHATLYWYQQILGQGPKLLIQFQNNGVVDDSQLPKDRFSAERLKGVDSTLKIQPAKLEDSAVYLCASSLGRVISPGTEAFFGQGTRLTVV.

The CDR3 DNA follows: TGTGCCAGCAGCAACCAGGGGATCGGGGAGCTGTTTTTT. Translating gives CASSNQGIGELFF. This chain uses TRBV7-9 with TRBJ2-2; D is perhaps TRBD1 (6 bases). This CDR3 region has 13 residues. Trimming took 5 bases from V and 7 from J, leaving 11 bases between them. Germline V gene data show CDR1 as SEHNR and CDR2 as FQNEAQ (reference sequence).

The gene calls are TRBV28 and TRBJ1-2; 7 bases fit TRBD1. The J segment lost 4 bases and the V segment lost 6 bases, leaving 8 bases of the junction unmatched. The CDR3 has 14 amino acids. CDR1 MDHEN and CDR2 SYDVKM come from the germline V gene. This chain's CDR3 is CASSPGTASYGYTF. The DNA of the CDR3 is TGTGCCAGCAGCCCCGGGACAGCTAGCTATGGCTACACCTTC.

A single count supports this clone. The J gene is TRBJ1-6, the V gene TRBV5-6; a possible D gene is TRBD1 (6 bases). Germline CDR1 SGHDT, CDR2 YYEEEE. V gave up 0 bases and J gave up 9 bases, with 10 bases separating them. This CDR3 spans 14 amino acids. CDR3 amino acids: CASSLGRGASPLHF. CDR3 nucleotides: TGTGCCAGCAGCTTGGGCCGGGGGGCTTCACCCCTCCACTTT.

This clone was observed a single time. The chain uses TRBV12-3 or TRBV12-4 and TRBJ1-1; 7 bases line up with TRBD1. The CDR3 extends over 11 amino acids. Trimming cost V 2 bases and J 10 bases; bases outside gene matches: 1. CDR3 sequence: CASSLRDRAFF. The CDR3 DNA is TGTGCCAGCAGTTTACGGGACAGAGCTTTCTTT.

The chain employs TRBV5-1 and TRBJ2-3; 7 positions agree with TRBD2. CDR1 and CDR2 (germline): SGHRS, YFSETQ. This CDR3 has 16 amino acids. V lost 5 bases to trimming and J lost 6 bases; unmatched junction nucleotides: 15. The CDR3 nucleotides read TGCGCCAGCAGTTTTGGGTCAGTGAGCGGGGAGGATACGCAGTATTTT. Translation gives CASSFGSVSGEDTQYF.

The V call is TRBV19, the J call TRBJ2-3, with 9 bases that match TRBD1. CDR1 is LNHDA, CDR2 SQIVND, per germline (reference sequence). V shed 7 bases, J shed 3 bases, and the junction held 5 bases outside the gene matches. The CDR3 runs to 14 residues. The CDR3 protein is CASTTGQGTDTQYF. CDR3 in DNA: TGTGCCAGTACCACGGGACAGGGAACAGATACGCAGTATTTT.

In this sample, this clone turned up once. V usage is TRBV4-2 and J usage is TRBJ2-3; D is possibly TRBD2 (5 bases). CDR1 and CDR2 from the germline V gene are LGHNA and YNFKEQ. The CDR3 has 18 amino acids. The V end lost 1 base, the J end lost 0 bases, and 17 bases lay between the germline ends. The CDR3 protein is CASSQGTSRISSTDTQYF. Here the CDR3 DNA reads TGTGCCAGCAGCCAAGGAACTAGTCGGATAAGTAGCACAGATACGCAGTATTTT.

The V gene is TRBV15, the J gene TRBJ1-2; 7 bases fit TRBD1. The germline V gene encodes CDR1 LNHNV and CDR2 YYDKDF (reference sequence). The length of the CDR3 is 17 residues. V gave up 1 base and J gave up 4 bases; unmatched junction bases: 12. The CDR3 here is CATSRALTGEVIYGYTF. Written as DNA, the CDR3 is TGTGCCACCAGCAGAGCCTTAACAGGGGAGGTGATCTATGGCTACACCTTC.

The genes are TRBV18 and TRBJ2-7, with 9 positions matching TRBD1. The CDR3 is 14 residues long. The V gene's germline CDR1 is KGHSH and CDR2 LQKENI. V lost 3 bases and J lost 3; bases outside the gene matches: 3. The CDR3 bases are TGTGCCAGCTCACCCGACAGGGGGGACTACGAGCAGTACTTC. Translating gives CASSPDRGDYEQYF.

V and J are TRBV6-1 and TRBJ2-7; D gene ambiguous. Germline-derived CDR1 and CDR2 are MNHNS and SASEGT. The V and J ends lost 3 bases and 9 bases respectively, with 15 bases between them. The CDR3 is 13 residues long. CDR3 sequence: CASSESELLRQYF. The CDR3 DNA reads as TGTGCCAGCAGTGAGTCGGAGCTTTTACGGCAGTACTTC.

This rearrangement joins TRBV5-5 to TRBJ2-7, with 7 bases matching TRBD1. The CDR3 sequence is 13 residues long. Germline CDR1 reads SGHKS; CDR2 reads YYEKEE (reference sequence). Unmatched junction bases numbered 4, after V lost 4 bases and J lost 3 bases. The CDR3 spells CASSPGQLYEQYF. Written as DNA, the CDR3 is TGTGCCAGCAGCCCGGGACAGCTCTACGAGCAGTACTTC.

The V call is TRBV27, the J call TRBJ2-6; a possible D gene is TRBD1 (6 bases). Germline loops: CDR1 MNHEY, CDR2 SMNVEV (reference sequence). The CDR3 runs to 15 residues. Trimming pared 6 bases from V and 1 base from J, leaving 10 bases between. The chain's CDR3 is CASRSTGSGANVLTF. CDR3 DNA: TGTGCCAGCAGGTCAACAGGGTCTGGGGCCAACGTCCTGACTTTC.

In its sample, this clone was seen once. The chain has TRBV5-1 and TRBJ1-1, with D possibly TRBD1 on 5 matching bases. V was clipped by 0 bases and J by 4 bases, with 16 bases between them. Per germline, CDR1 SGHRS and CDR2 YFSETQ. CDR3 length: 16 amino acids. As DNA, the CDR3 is TGCGCCAGCAGCTTGGCCTTGACAGAGCCTTTCACTGAAGCTTTCTTT. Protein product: CASSLALTEPFTEAFF.

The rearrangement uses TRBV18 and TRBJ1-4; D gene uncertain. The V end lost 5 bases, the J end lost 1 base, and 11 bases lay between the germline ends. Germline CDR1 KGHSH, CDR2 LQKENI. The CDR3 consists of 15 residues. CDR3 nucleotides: TGTGCCAGCTCATCCACAGCCTTAACTAATGAAAAACTGTTTTTT. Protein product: CASSSTALTNEKLFF.

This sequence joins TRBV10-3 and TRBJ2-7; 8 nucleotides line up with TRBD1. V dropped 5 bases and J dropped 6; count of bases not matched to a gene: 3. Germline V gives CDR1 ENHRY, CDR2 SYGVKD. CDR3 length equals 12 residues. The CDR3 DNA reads TGTGCCATCAGTTGGACAGGGACCGAGCAGTACTTC. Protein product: CAISWTGTEQYF.